This T cell receptor (beta chain) was recovered during a study of T-cell memory formation after mild COVID-19. Whole-study findings and limits: A subset of responding clones appeared in pre-infection memory, suggesting cross-reactive memory joined.

CDR3 size: 10 residues. The germline V and J ends were trimmed by 7 bases and 4 bases, with 4 bases remaining between them. Per germline, CDR1 SEHNR and CDR2 FQNEAQ (reference sequence). MiXCR was run by TCRdb on the 5' RACE reads, yielding one entry per CDR3 protein. The repertoire holds 250,000 to 400,000 distinct CDR3 sequences, roughly an eighth seen once, with 21% in the top ten. Points on this clonotype: Its antigen remains unknown.

The source of this sequence is a man between 18 and 35 years old who had mild COVID-19 (a few samples of this study predate the infection). Cell type and time point are not known. Sequencing was carried out using PBMCs or a T cell subset sorted from them (not recorded which). V is TRBV7-9 and J is TRBJ1-2; the D is unclear. CDR3 sequence: CASIPYGYTF. As DNA, the CDR3 is TGTGCCAGCATCCCCTATGGCTACACCTTC.